This T cell receptor (beta chain) was documented in a study of CD8 T cells in ankylosing spondylitis. MiXCR, run by TCRdb on the 5' RACE reads, gives a single entry per CDR3 protein. Here the sample spans 250,000 to 300,000 distinct CDR3 sequences, about 19% being singletons. V lost 5 bases, J lost 5 bases, and 13 bases stayed unmatched. The germline V gene has CDR1 SGHVS and CDR2 FNYEAQ. The CDR3 has 16 amino acids. The TCR sequence derives from a male donor with ankylosing spondylitis or in good health (not recorded which). Sequencing used blood, either unsorted or a sorted T cell fraction (not recorded which). The chain carries TRBV7-6 and TRBJ2-5, with 8 bases lining up with TRBD1. The CDR3 bases are TGTGCCAGCAGCCCCGTCACCCCAGGGGGCTGGGAGACCCAGTACTTC. Residues: CASSPVTPGGWETQYF.